Listed here is a single T cell receptor (beta chain). The CDR3 totals 14 residues. Trimming shortened V by 0 bases and J by 6 bases, and 9 bases separated the two germline ends. Germline V gene lookup returns CDR1 SGHTS and CDR2 YDEGEE. Generated by immunoSEQ multiplex PCR, the TCRdb table keeps only in-frame clones and is missing some. The profile covers 130 to 150 clones, with over 60% appearing a single time and almost 90% taken by the ten largest. The sample belongs to a study of CD4+ T cells in melanoma. The chain is built from TRBV5-8 and TRBJ2-2, with D perhaps matching TRBD2 (6 bases). The sequence came from a human donor with melanoma. Some clones in this sample may be carry-over from other donors' samples. The sample consisted of a T cell line or clone, from whole sample or a sorted T cell fraction (not recorded which). CDR3 bases: TGTGCCAGCAGCTTGGACGGGAGCTCCGGGGAGCTGTTTTTT. It encodes CASSLDGSSGELFF.